Following are 17 T cell receptor delta chains from one sample sequenced in a study of gamma-delta chains in newborns, infants, children. TCRdb fed the reads to CATT. Of 870 or so delta-chain clones listed, roughly 0.8% are singletons. Sequenced material: blood. The receptors come from a child in good health.

This clone was observed a handful of times. A far more abundant clone sits one base away, making this likely a read error. The same CDR3 can be traced to other DNA sequences in this sample. The V and J genes are TRDV2 and TRDJ3, with 13 bases fitting TRDD3. Unmatched junction bases numbered 16, after V lost 3 bases and J lost 0 bases. Germline CDR1 reads GEAIGNYY; CDR2 reads EKD. CDR3 size: 23 residues. The CDR3 sequence is CACDLPSTGGYAPSSWDTRQMFF. The CDR3 DNA follows: TGTGCCTGTGACCTACCGAGTACTGGGGGATACGCGCCAAGCTCCTGGGACACCCGACAGATGTTTTTC.

This clone was observed a handful of times. The protein TCRdb gives is from a much larger clone and does not agree with this DNA's translation at residue 5, likely a read error; the protein shown here comes from the DNA. The chain combines TRDV2 with TRDJ1; the match to TRDD3 covers 9 bases. The CDR3 loop spans 16 amino acids. V lost 3 bases, J lost 0 bases, and 7 bases stayed unmatched. The germline V gene encodes CDR1 GEAIGNYY and CDR2 EKD. CDR3 sequence (DNA): TGTGCCTGTGACCGACTGGGGGACCTAAACACCGATAAACTCATCTTT. It codes for CACDRLGDLNTDKLIF.

This clone is large (0.1 to 1%) within its sample. CDR3 in amino acids: CACDTVGDKLPDKLIF. CDR3 nucleotide sequence: TGTGCCTGTGACACCGTTGGGGATAAGCTCCCCGATAAACTCATCTTT. The rearrangement uses TRDV2 and TRDJ1; 7 bases line up with TRDD3. CDR1 is GEAIGNYY and CDR2 is EKD in the germline V gene. CDR3 length: 16 amino acids. Trimming at V came to 0 bases and at J to 3 bases, leaving 9 bases not matched to a gene.

Relative to its sample, this clone is medium-sized. A much larger clonotype is one base distant, so this may be a read error. Other nucleotide sequences from this sample produce the same CDR3. The genes are TRDV2 and TRDJ1, with 12 bases lining up with TRDD3. CDR3 length equals 16 residues. Germline CDR1 is GEAIGNYY and CDR2 is EKD. The CDR3 region has the DNA TGTGCCTGTGACACGCTGGGGGATACGCGGAGGGGTAAACTCATCTTC. Its translation is CACDTLGDTRRGKLIF.

A remark on this clone: A read error likely explains why the TCRdb protein, taken from a much larger clone, differs from this DNA's translation at residue 9; the protein shown is translated from the DNA. The chain uses TRDV1 and TRDJ1, with D possibly being TRDD3 (5 bases). Germline assignment: CDR1 TSWWSYY and CDR2 QGS. This CDR3 is 19 amino acids long. Trimming shortened V by 3 bases and J by 0 bases, and 23 bases separated the two germline ends. CDR3 in DNA: TGTGCTCTTGGGGACGTCTCCCGCCGGGGGCCCCGGTACACCGATAAACTCATCTTT. Amino acids: CALGDVSRRGPRYTDKLIF.

Turning to this clone: The mismatch at residue 15 between this DNA's translation and the TCRdb protein of a much larger clone likely reflects a read error; the protein shown is translated from the DNA. The chain carries TRDV1 and TRDJ1, with 11 bases identical to TRDD3. Germline lookup yields CDR1 TSWWSYY and CDR2 QGS. This CDR3 has 23 amino acids. Trimming removed 0 bases from V and 1 base from J; junction bases left unmatched: 22. The CDR3 nucleotides are TGTGCTCTTGGGGAACTAGGCTCTCGGGGTCTCTGGGGGATACCCGAGATCACCGATAAACTCATCTTT. Amino acids: CALGELGSRGLWGIPEITDKLIF.

This clone was seen more than once but under ten times. Since a far larger clone is one base different, this is likely a read error. Other DNA sequences of this sample code for an identical CDR3. This rearrangement joins TRDV2 to TRDJ1; 9 positions agree with TRDD3. Germline loops: CDR1 GEAIGNYY, CDR2 EKD. The junction had 17 bases not matched to a gene; V was cut back by 2 bases and J by 8 bases. The CDR3 sequence is 17 residues long. CDR3 DNA: TGTGCCTGTGACAAACTTTTCCTCGGGGATACGCACGACAAACTCATCTTT. As protein: CACDKLFLGDTHDKLIF.

On this clone itself: A single base is all that separates this from a far larger clone, so a read error is likely. Other DNA variants within this sample encode the same CDR3. This chain connects TRDV2 to TRDJ1, with D possibly matching TRDD3 (5 bases). This CDR3 has 19 amino acids. Germline CDR1 GEAIGNYY, CDR2 EKD. V was trimmed by 1 base and J by 3 bases, leaving 26 bases between them. CDR3 sequence reads: CACDTLTGNGGDSPDKLIF. In DNA, the CDR3 is TGTGCCTGTGACACATTAACGGGGAATGGAGGGGACTCCCCCGATAAACTCATCTTT.

Only a few counts were recorded for this clone. This may arise from a read error, as a much more abundant clone is one base away. The chain joins TRDV1 to TRDJ1; D gene uncertain. The ends were cut back, 1 base at V and 4 bases at J, with 25 bases in the middle. Germline V gives CDR1 TSWWSYY, CDR2 QGS. The length of the CDR3 is 19 residues. The CDR3 sequence: CALGEPNPLRGVYIDKLIF. The DNA for the CDR3 is TGTGCTCTTGGGGAACCAAACCCACTGAGGGGTGTGTACATCGATAAACTCATCTTT.

This clone turned up a few times. Given a far larger clone just one base away, this is likely a sequencing read error. This chain uses TRDV2 with TRDJ1, with 8 positions matching TRDD3. V lost 0 bases and J lost 1; bases outside the gene matches: 12. Germline V gene data show CDR1 as GEAIGNYY and CDR2 as EKD. This CDR3 comprises 18 residues. The CDR3 spells CACDTVLGAKLCTDKLIF. In nucleotides, the CDR3 is TGTGCCTGTGACACCGTACTGGGGGCCAAACTATGCACCGATAAACTCATCTTT.

By sample share, this clone is medium-sized. A much larger clone lies a single base off, so this may be a read error. This rearrangement joins TRDV1 to TRDJ1, with 9 nucleotides matching TRDD3. The trim removed 3 bases at V and 9 bases at J, leaving 32 bases unmatched. In germline, CDR1 is TSWWSYY, CDR2 QGS. The CDR3 length is 22 residues. CDR3 DNA: TGTGCTCTTGGGGAGTGGGGGTTGAGGCCACACCGGTACTGGGGGACACGCAAGGAACTCATCTTT. Translating gives CALGEWGLRPHRYWGTRKELIF.

This clone has more than one count but fewer than ten. This likely stems from a read error, as it lies one base from a far larger clone. Other DNA sequences from this sample encode an identical CDR3 as well. The chain recombines TRDV1 with TRDJ1, with 9 nucleotides matching TRDD2. Germline values: CDR1 TSWWSYY, CDR2 QGS. The CDR3 is made up of 21 amino acids. CDR3: CALGEMSFLLFTTGRRDKLIF. CDR3 bases: TGTGCTCTCGGGGAGATGTCCTTCCTACTTTTTACTACCGGGCGGCGTGATAAACTCATCTTT.

Regarding this clone: A far larger clone is a single base away, which makes a read error likely. The sample holds other DNA sequences that translate to the same CDR3. This chain uses TRDV2 with TRDJ1; 10 bases match TRDD3. The J segment lost 5 bases and the V segment lost 1 base, leaving 12 bases of the junction unmatched. The CDR3 has 17 residues. Germline V gene lookup returns CDR1 GEAIGNYY and CDR2 EKD. CDR3 nucleotide sequence: TGTGCCTGTGACACACTTACCGGGGGATACGCCGTGGATAAACTCATCTTT. Protein: CACDTLTGGYAVDKLIF.

The sample holds a few counts of this clone. A far larger clone is off by one base, so a read error is likely. V gene TRDV1 combines with J gene TRDJ1; 8 positions agree with TRDD3. Germline CDR1 reads TSWWSYY; CDR2 reads QGS. This CDR3 is built from 21 residues. The chain's CDR3 is CALGELSLPSYWGDAEDKPIF. CDR3 nucleotide sequence: TGTGCTCTTGGGGAACTCAGCCTCCCCTCGTACTGGGGGGATGCTGAAGATAAACCCATCTTT.

This clone was detected a few times. A far larger clone is one nucleotide away, so this likely arose from a read error. The chain is built from TRDV2 and TRDJ1; D is possibly TRDD2 or TRDD3 (5 bases each). The CDR3 totals 17 residues. The germline gives CDR1 GEAIGNYY, CDR2 EKD. The V and J ends lost 2 bases and 4 bases respectively, with 22 bases between them. The CDR3 coding sequence is TGTGCCTGTGACAAACTTTTCCTCGGGGGTACGCACGATAAACTCATCTTT. Translation: CACDKLFLGGTHDKLIF.

This clone counts as large. Other DNA sequences in this sample translate to the same CDR3. This chain uses TRDV2 with TRDJ1, with 8 bases that match TRDD3. The germline CDR1 and CDR2 sequences are GEAIGNYY and EKD. The length of the CDR3 is 19 residues. The trim removed 0 bases at V and 0 bases at J, leaving 14 bases unmatched. This CDR3 reads CACDTVQHTGGLYTDKLIF. The CDR3 region has the DNA TGTGCCTGTGACACCGTACAACATACTGGGGGGTTATACACCGATAAACTCATCTTT.

This clone was seen only a few times. Sequence at one end of the junction differs from germline and may be a read error. The chain employs TRDV2 and TRDJ3, with 13 nucleotides matching TRDD3. The CDR3 runs 24 residues. Germline V gene lookup returns CDR1 GEAIGNYY and CDR2 EKD. The CDR3 loop reads CASDPVLGDTLGEGRAWDTRQMFF. For the CDR3, the DNA is TGTGCCAGTGATCCCGTACTGGGGGATACGCTAGGAGAGGGTAGGGCCTGGGACACCCGACAGATGTTTTTC.